Detailed here is one T cell receptor beta chain. These data belong to a study of T cell responses to AZD1222 COVID-19 vaccine. V was cut by 2 bases and J by 7 bases, with 6 bases left in between. CDR1 and CDR2 (germline): SGHTA, FQGTGA. The CDR3 has 11 residues. Measured with immunoSEQ multiplex PCR; TCRdb has only the in-frame clones, and not every one. The sample records 150,000 to 200,000 clones, roughly 90% being singletons. The sequencing used peripheral blood, collected 28 days after the second AZD1222 dose. The chain is built from TRBV7-3 and TRBJ2-7, with unresolved D. The receptor's source is an adult who received the AZD1222 COVID-19 vaccine. The CDR3 sequence is CASSLGREQYF. CDR3 sequence (DNA): TGTGCCAGCAGCTTAGGCAGGGAGCAGTACTTC.